This T cell receptor beta chain is from a study of identical twins. Findings and limits, study-wide: Within twin pairs, the out-of-frame alpha sequences they shared showed excess low generation probability.

This clonotype has at least ten counts. The target antigen is unknown. The V gene lost 4 bases and the J gene lost 5 bases, with 11 bases spanning the gap. This CDR3 region has 14 residues. Per the germline V gene, CDR1 is MGHDK and CDR2 is SYGVNS. Using its own MiXCR run on the 5' RACE reads, TCRdb lists one record per CDR3 protein. The sample lists about 1.7 million distinct CDR3 sequences; about 32% were seen once. The rearrangement links TRBV25-1 to TRBJ1-4, with D unresolved. The TCR originated in a newborn girl in good health. Sequences were obtained from cord blood. The CDR3 DNA reads as TGTGCCAGCAGTGGGAGGCCTCTAAATGAAAAACTGTTTTTT. Translating gives CASSGRPLNEKLFF.